The 17 T cell receptor beta chains listed next were all sequenced from one sample in a study of T cells after yellow fever vaccination. TCRdb re-derived calls from the 5' RACE reads in MiXCR, one entry per CDR3 protein. This sample yields around 250,000 distinct CDR3 sequences, of which about 7% are seen a single time; about 0.85% belongs to the top ten. This material consisted of CD4+ T cells sorted from PBMCs, taken 15 days after the yellow fever booster vaccination. The receptors originated from a man aged 25 to 40 who received the YFV17D yellow fever vaccine.

In this sample, this clonotype turned up a few times. The V and J genes are TRBV3-1 and TRBJ2-1, with D perhaps being TRBD1 or TRBD2 (5 bases each). The CDR3 runs to 16 residues. With 1 base removed from V and 3 bases from J, the gap between germline ends came to 13 bases. Germline CDR1 and CDR2: LGHDT and YNNKEL (reference sequence). The CDR3 loop is CASSQGVGERYNEQFF. The CDR3 coding sequence is TGTGCCAGCAGCCAAGGGGTGGGGGAGCGCTACAATGAGCAGTTCTTC.

J is TRBJ2-7 and V is TRBV12-3 or TRBV12-4, with 9 nucleotides matching TRBD2. There are 13 residues in the CDR3. V gave up 6 bases and J gave up 7 bases; unmatched junction bases: 7. CDR3: CASRPSGINEQYF. In nucleotides, the CDR3 is TGTGCCAGCAGGCCTAGCGGGATCAATGAGCAGTACTTC.

The chain combines TRBV21-1 with TRBJ2-7; no check of the table's D call, TRBD2, against the DNA was made. TRBV21-1 is listed as a pseudogene. The CDR3 contains 14 residues. Written as DNA, the CDR3 is TGTGCCAGCAGCCCCAGGACTTTTCTTAGGGAGCAGTACTTC. Its protein product is CASSPRTFLREQYF.

This clonotype was recorded many times. The CDR3 DNA reads TGTGCCAGCACTTCACGTGGATATGACTCCTACGAGCAGTACTTC. Encoded protein: CASTSRGYDSYEQYF. The chain joins TRBV6-5 to TRBJ2-7; the D is unclear. CDR1 is MNHEY and CDR2 is SVGAGI in the germline V gene. The CDR3 length is 15 residues. With 7 bases removed from V and 0 bases from J, the gap between germline ends came to 16 bases.

This rearrangement joins TRBV6-5 to TRBJ2-3; 12 bases agree with TRBD2. Germline loops: CDR1 MNHEY, CDR2 SVGAGI. The CDR3 is 16 residues long. V was clipped by 2 bases and J by 4 bases; unmatched bases: 4. DNA for the CDR3: TGTGCCAGCAGTTACGATCTAGCGGGAGGGTCAGATACGCAGTATTTT. This translates into CASSYDLAGGSDTQYF.

The sample holds many counts of this clonotype. J is TRBJ2-5 and V is TRBV28; D call uncertain. CDR3 length: 12 residues. Per the germline V gene, CDR1 is MDHEN and CDR2 is SYDVKM. V gave up 7 bases and J gave up 4 bases, with 10 bases separating them. In nucleotides, the CDR3 is TGTGCCAGCATTTCTTCCCGAGAGACCCAGTACTTC. It yields the protein CASISSRETQYF.

This clonotype was counted at least ten times. The rearrangement joins TRBV5-1 to TRBJ1-1; D is possibly TRBD1 (6 bases). Between the trimmed V and J ends, which lost 0 bases and 5 bases, there was a span of 17 bases. The germline V gene encodes CDR1 SGHRS and CDR2 YFSETQ. There are 16 residues in the CDR3. The CDR3 loop is CASSLEGGSRGTEAFF. CDR3 coding DNA: TGCGCCAGCAGCTTGGAAGGGGGGTCGAGAGGAACTGAAGCTTTCTTT.

This clonotype turned up a few times. V and J are TRBV27 and TRBJ2-7, with 7 bases identical to TRBD1. The germline CDR1 and CDR2 sequences are MNHEY and SMNVEV (reference sequence). This CDR3 is 14 amino acids long. The trim removed 8 bases at V and 2 bases at J, leaving 9 bases unmatched. The CDR3 sequence is CASPRPGQTYEQYF. Here the CDR3 DNA reads TGTGCCAGCCCGAGGCCGGGACAGACCTACGAGCAGTACTTC.

In this sample, this clonotype turned up many times. CDR3 sequence: CASSPRLAGDNEQFF. CDR3 nucleotide sequence: TGCGCCAGCAGCCCGAGACTAGCGGGAGATAATGAGCAGTTCTTC. This chain uses TRBV5-1 with TRBJ2-1, with 12 nucleotides matching TRBD2. The V and J ends lost 4 bases and 7 bases, in that order; junction bases with no gene match: 6. Germline CDR1 is SGHRS and CDR2 is YFSETQ. The CDR3 runs to 15 residues.

This clonotype was observed at least ten times. The V gene is TRBV15, the J gene TRBJ2-5; D is perhaps TRBD1 (5 bases). The germline CDR1 and CDR2 sequences are LNHNV and YYDKDF (reference sequence). The CDR3 has 15 amino acids. Deletions cut 7 bases from V and 5 bases from J, with 20 bases between. The CDR3 loop is CATKGWAGSGETQYF. The CDR3 DNA is TGTGCCACCAAGGGGTGGGCAGGGTCGGGTGAGACCCAGTACTTC.

This chain uses TRBV5-4 with TRBJ1-4, with D uncertain. The length of the CDR3 is 15 residues. V gave up 4 bases and J gave up 3 bases, with 13 bases separating them. Germline loops: CDR1 SGHNT, CDR2 YYREEE (reference sequence). The CDR3 is CASSTTAGANEKLFF. As DNA, the CDR3 is TGTGCCAGCAGCACCACGGCGGGAGCTAATGAAAAACTGTTTTTT.

This clonotype was counted ten times or more. The chain couples TRBV6-6 to TRBJ2-7, with 7 bases aligning to TRBD1. Germline V gene lookup returns CDR1 MNHNY and CDR2 SVGAGI (reference sequence). The junction had 7 bases not matched to a gene; V was cut back by 8 bases and J by 9 bases. The CDR3 sequence is 11 residues long. The CDR3 sequence is CASRTGPGQYF. CDR3 DNA sequence: TGTGCCAGCCGGACAGGACCAGGGCAGTACTTC.

This clonotype has ten or more counts. This chain uses TRBV11-2 with TRBJ1-6; D is unresolved. The CDR3 is 14 amino acids. Germline V gene data show CDR1 as SGHAT and CDR2 as FQNNGV. V gave up 1 base and J gave up 6 bases, with 7 bases separating them. CDR3 amino acids: CASSLVGFNSPLHF. Written as DNA, the CDR3 is TGTGCCAGCAGCTTAGTAGGTTTTAATTCACCCCTCCACTTT.

At least ten counts were recorded for this clonotype. This sequence joins TRBV5-6 and TRBJ2-3; 10 bases agree with TRBD1. V gave up 4 bases and J gave up 4 bases; unmatched junction bases: 21. The length of the CDR3 is 20 residues. The germline V gene encodes CDR1 SGHDT and CDR2 YYEEEE. The CDR3 loop is CASSPPSLTYQTGGADTQYF. CDR3 sequence (DNA): TGTGCCAGCAGCCCGCCTTCTCTGACGTACCAGACAGGGGGCGCAGATACGCAGTATTTT.

The sample holds a few counts of this clonotype. The chain links TRBV5-1 to TRBJ2-5; possibly TRBD1 or TRBD2 for D (5 bases each). Germline V gene lookup returns CDR1 SGHRS and CDR2 YFSETQ. The V end lost 4 bases, the J end lost 5 bases, and 18 bases lay between the germline ends. The CDR3 contains 15 residues. This CDR3 is CASSVTPGLSETQYF. The CDR3 DNA reads as TGCGCCAGCAGCGTAACCCCGGGGCTTAGCGAGACCCAGTACTTC.

In its sample, this clonotype was seen a few times. The chain has TRBV20-1 and TRBJ2-7, with D maybe TRBD1 (5 bases). Trimming left V 0 bases short and J 3 bases short, with 12 bases between. CDR3 length: 14 amino acids. CDR1 is DFQATT and CDR2 is SNEGSKA in the germline V gene (reference sequence). The CDR3 DNA reads TGCAGTGCTAGAGAAACCAGGGATTTCTACGAGCAGTACTTC. Translated, it gives CSARETRDFYEQYF.

This clonotype was counted only a few times. This chain joins TRBV5-1 and TRBJ2-5, with 13 bases aligning to TRBD2. The CDR3 contains 15 residues. V lost 4 bases to trimming and J lost 4 bases; unmatched junction nucleotides: 4. Germline CDR1 and CDR2: SGHRS and YFSETQ. CDR3 sequence: CASSTGLAGAETQYF. In DNA form, the CDR3 reads TGCGCCAGCAGCACAGGACTAGCGGGAGCAGAGACCCAGTACTTC.